The rows below give T cell receptor beta chains drawn from one sample of a study of OX40 agonist ivuxolimab in advanced cancers. TCRdb's table, derived via immunoSEQ multiplex PCR, lists solely in-frame clones and lacks some. This sample has tens of thousands of clones, with roughly 87% found just once. The sequencing used CD4+ or CD8+ T cells sorted from blood, collected in a trial of the OX40 agonist ivuxolimab. These receptor sequences come from an adult with an advanced solid tumor such as melanoma, head and neck, liver or kidney cancer. The CDR3 runs from the conserved cysteine through the conserved F or W. D genes are given only for firm matches. The size field is filled for only some rows; it gives once, few, many or a size class.

d_call clone_size j_call cdr3_length v_call cdr3_aa cdr3_nt
TRBD2 . TRBJ2-1 15 TRBV7-3 CASSSGLAGGNEQFF TGTGCCAGCAGCTCCGGACTAGCGGGAGGTAATGAGCAGTTCTTC
. . TRBJ1-1 13 TRBV7-8 CASTRFGNTEAFF TGTGCCAGCACTCGGTTTGGGAACACTGAAGCTTTCTTT
TRBD2 . TRBJ2-7 16 TRBV5-4 CASSGSGTSGRARQYF TGTGCCAGCAGCGGCTCGGGGACTAGCGGGAGGGCTCGACAGTACTTC
TRBD1 . TRBJ2-1 15 TRBV4-2 CASSREGQGVGEQFF TGTGCCAGCAGCCGAGAGGGACAGGGGGTTGGTGAGCAGTTCTTC
. . TRBJ1-3 15 TRBV7-2 CASSLGGGSGNTIYF TGTGCCAGCAGCTTGGGAGGAGGCTCTGGAAACACCATATATTTT
. . TRBJ1-2 14 TRBV7-8 CASSLTNSIYGYTF TGTGCCAGCAGCTTAACGAATTCAATCTATGGCTACACCTTC
TRBD2 . TRBJ2-7 19 TRBV27 CASSLRGWKTSGFRDEQYF TGTGCCAGCAGTTTGAGGGGCTGGAAGACTAGCGGGTTTAGAGATGAGCAGTACTTC
TRBD1 . TRBJ1-2 17 TRBV7-8 CASSSSLATGVVYGYTF TGTGCCAGCAGCTCTTCACTCGCGACAGGGGTGGTCTATGGCTACACCTTC
. . TRBJ1-2 15 TRBV5-1 CASSEDGSPNYGYTF TGCGCCAGCAGCGAAGACGGGAGCCCTAACTATGGCTACACCTTC
. . TRBJ2-3 18 TRBV7-2 CASSLGLLSPQGTDTQYF TGTGCCAGCAGCTTGGGACTCCTATCCCCTCAGGGCACAGATACGCAGTATTTT
. . TRBJ2-5 14 TRBV18 CASSPQTVTETQYF TGTGCCAGCTCACCCCAGACAGTTACAGAGACCCAGTACTTC
. . TRBJ2-5 12 TRBV12-5 CASGTRRETQYF TGTGCTAGTGGCACGAGGAGAGAGACCCAGTACTTC
. . TRBJ1-4 15 TRBV5-8 CASTPGEGLSEKLFF TGTGCCAGCACCCCGGGGGAGGGGTTGAGTGAAAAACTGTTTTTT
. . TRBJ2-7 11 TRBV6-1 CASSEVDEQYF TGTGCCAGCAGTGAAGTCGACGAGCAGTACTTC
. . TRBJ1-5 19 TRBV2 CASSESTVGTSNSNQPQHF TGTGCCAGCAGCGAAAGCACGGTCGGGACCTCGAATAGCAATCAGCCCCAGCATTTT
. . TRBJ2-7 16 TRBV10-3 CAISGSVPGISYEQYF TGTGCCATCAGTGGGTCGGTCCCAGGGATCTCCTACGAGCAGTACTTC
. once TRBJ1-3 14 TRBV28 CASSVPLSGNTIYF TGTGCCAGCAGTGTCCCCCTCTCTGGAAACACCATATATTTT
. . TRBJ1-2 14 TRBV7-8 CASSFQVQDYGYTF TGTGCCAGCAGCTTCCAGGTTCAAGACTATGGCTACACCTTC
. once TRBJ1-2 12 TRBV6-6 CASSAPEGGYTF TGTGCCAGCAGTGCCCCCGAGGGCGGCTACACCTTC
TRBD2 . TRBJ2-1 19 TRBV11-3 CASSLVGTSGSSSYNEQFF TGTGCCAGCAGCTTAGTAGGGACTAGCGGATCTAGCTCCTACAATGAGCAGTTCTTC
. . TRBJ2-6 16 TRBV27 CATATGRTPGANVLTF TGTGCCACCGCTACCGGGCGGACCCCTGGGGCCAACGTCCTGACTTTC
. . TRBJ2-7 15 TRBV7-9 CASSPRQGQRYEQYF TGTGCCAGCAGTCCCCGACAAGGCCAACGCTACGAGCAGTACTTC
. once TRBJ1-1 14 TRBV11-2 CASRTGSRGTEAFF TGTGCCAGCAGAACTGGGAGCCGGGGCACTGAAGCTTTCTTT
. . TRBJ1-2 15 TRBV7-2 CASSLAGYQLYGYTF TGTGCCAGCAGCTTAGCGGGCTACCAGTTGTATGGCTACACCTTC
. . TRBJ2-7 15 TRBV5-8 CASSTGASAVSEQYF TGTGCCAGCAGCACCGGAGCCTCCGCGGTATCCGAGCAGTACTTC
TRBD1 few TRBJ1-1 15 TRBV4-2 CASSQDGQGNTEAFF TGTGCCAGCAGCCAAGATGGACAGGGAAACACTGAAGCTTTCTTT
. few TRBJ1-1 14 TRBV9 CASSEGTMNTEAFF TGTGCCAGCAGCGAAGGGACCATGAACACTGAAGCTTTCTTT
. . TRBJ2-7 15 TRBV5-6 CASSLEGQGTYEQYF TGTGCCAGCAGCTTGGAGGGTCAGGGTACGTACGAGCAGTACTTC
TRBD1 . TRBJ2-1 15 TRBV30 CAWSGGQGLYNEQFF TGTGCCTGGAGTGGGGGACAGGGATTATACAATGAGCAGTTCTTC
. . TRBJ1-5 13 TRBV27 CASSLWSNQPQHF TGTGCCAGCAGTCTATGGAGCAATCAGCCCCAGCATTTT
TRBD1 . TRBJ1-5 15 TRBV18 CASSPGTGGSQPQHF TGTGCCAGCTCACCAGGGACAGGGGGATCTCAGCCCCAGCATTTT
. . TRBJ2-6 15 TRBV5-5 CASSFGYTGANVLTF TGTGCCAGCAGCTTTGGGTATACTGGGGCCAACGTCCTGACTTTC
. . TRBJ1-3 16 TRBV19 CASSTMGRELRNTIYF TGTGCCAGTAGTACCATGGGACGGGAGCTAAGAAACACCATATATTTT
TRBD1 . TRBJ1-4 15 TRBV19 CASINTGVGSEKLFF TGTGCCAGTATTAACACAGGGGTCGGGTCGGAAAAACTGTTTTTT
. . TRBJ1-4 14 TRBV5-5 CASSLAFSNEKLFF TGTGCCAGCAGCTTGGCCTTTAGTAATGAAAAACTGTTTTTT
. . TRBJ1-5 16 TRBV28 CASSPRESGTRAPQHF TGTGCCAGCAGTCCCCGGGAGAGTGGGACCCGAGCGCCCCAGCATTTT
TRBD1 . TRBJ2-7 17 TRBV7-2 CASSQQPPWDRESEQYF TGTGCCAGCAGCCAACAGCCCCCGTGGGACAGGGAGAGCGAGCAGTACTTC
TRBD2 . TRBJ2-7 12 TRBV6-6 CATNGGGNEQYF TGTGCCACCAACGGGGGGGGCAACGAGCAGTACTTC
. . TRBJ1-1 13 TRBV12-5 CASGLDTDTEAFF TGTGCTAGTGGTTTGGACACAGACACTGAAGCTTTCTTT
. . TRBJ1-1 13 TRBV5-4 CASSLQMNTEAFF TGTGCCAGCAGCCTACAGATGAACACTGAAGCTTTCTTT
TRBD1 . TRBJ1-5 15 TRBV27 CASSGTGTGDQPQHF TGTGCCAGCAGTGGCACCGGGACAGGGGACCAGCCCCAGCATTTT
. . TRBJ2-3 12 TRBV11-3 CASSLVGDTQYF TGTGCCAGCAGCTTAGTAGGGGATACGCAGTATTTT
. . TRBJ2-7 14 TRBV7-2 CASSLGNPPYEQYF TGTGCCAGCAGCTTAGGGAATCCACCCTACGAGCAGTACTTC
. . TRBJ1-5 17 TRBV19 CASSIKGKVGAWQPQHF TGTGCCAGTAGTATCAAGGGCAAAGTGGGGGCTTGGCAGCCCCAGCATTTT
. . TRBJ1-1 10 TRBV6-5 CASSDSKAFF TGTGCCAGCAGTGATTCGAAAGCTTTCTTT
. . TRBJ1-2 11 TRBV5-4 CASKEGYGYTF TGTGCCAGCAAGGAGGGCTATGGCTACACCTTC
TRBD2 . TRBJ2-3 15 TRBV6-4 CASSDSGTSKDTQYF TGTGCCAGCAGTGACTCCGGGACTAGCAAAGATACGCAGTATTTT
. few TRBJ1-1 15 TRBV10-3 CAIRKGLAGNTEAFF TGTGCCATCAGGAAAGGGTTGGCGGGGAACACTGAAGCTTTCTTT
. . TRBJ2-3 11 TRBV20-1 CSAVPTDTQYF TGCAGTGCTGTTCCCACAGATACGCAGTATTTT
TRBD2 . TRBJ2-1 13 TRBV11-3 CASSLEGGNEQFF TGTGCCAGCAGCTTAGAGGGGGGGAATGAGCAGTTCTTC
. . TRBJ2-1 15 TRBV11-2 CASSLGPGAYNEQFF TGTGCCAGCAGCTTGGGGCCAGGGGCCTACAATGAGCAGTTCTTC
. few TRBJ1-1 13 TRBV7-2 CASSLHQNTEAFF TGTGCCAGCAGCCTGCATCAGAACACTGAAGCTTTCTTT
. . TRBJ1-1 17 TRBV27 CASSSTAWGRLNTEAFF TGTGCCAGCAGTTCCACCGCCTGGGGCAGGTTGAACACTGAAGCTTTCTTT
TRBD2 few TRBJ2-1 14 TRBV7-9 CASSSLADYNEQFF TGTGCCAGCAGCTCTCTAGCGGATTACAATGAGCAGTTCTTC
. . TRBJ2-3 13 TRBV6-5 CASSYGGLDTQYF TGTGCCAGCAGTTACGGGGGGCTAGATACGCAGTATTTT
. . TRBJ2-2 15 TRBV9 CASSVGAANTGELFF TGTGCCAGCAGCGTAGGGGCCGCGAACACCGGGGAGCTGTTTTTT
TRBD2 . TRBJ2-7 17 TRBV7-2 CASSPHNGLAGSYEQYF TGTGCCAGCAGCCCTCACAATGGACTAGCGGGGTCCTACGAGCAGTACTTC
TRBD1 . TRBJ2-1 16 TRBV9 CASSVMDRAGWYEQFF TGTGCCAGCAGCGTCATGGACAGGGCGGGATGGTATGAGCAGTTCTTC
TRBD1 . TRBJ1-2 13 TRBV9 CASSVGQGDGYTF TGTGCCAGCAGCGTAGGACAGGGCGATGGCTACACCTTC
. . TRBJ2-7 14 TRBV7-2 CASSLGRASYEQYF TGTGCCAGCAGCTTAGGTCGCGCCTCCTACGAGCAGTACTTC